These 25 T cell receptor beta chains came from one sample sequenced in a study of T-cell memory formation after mild COVID-19. TCRdb processed the 5' RACE reads anew with MiXCR; each CDR3 protein has one entry. The sample has 550,000 to 650,000 distinct CDR3 sequences, around a sixth seen once; the top ten hold about 7.5%. Sequenced material: PBMCs or a T cell subset sorted from them (not recorded which). These receptors were collected from an adult woman who had mild COVID-19 (a few samples of this study predate the infection). Cell type and time point are not known.

The V gene is TRBV24-1, the J gene TRBJ1-1; D not resolved. The CDR3 consists of 14 residues. The germline gives CDR1 KGHDR, CDR2 SFDVKD. Trimming pared 2 bases from V and 11 bases from J, leaving 17 bases between. CDR3 coding DNA: TGTGCCACCAGTGATTCCAGACGAGGGAGGACTGCTTTCTTT. Protein sequence: CATSDSRRGRTAFF.

This clonotype was counted only a few times. DNA of the CDR3: TGTGCCAGCAGCCTGGCGACTAGCGGGGCGGGCAATGAGCAGTTCTTC. Amino acid sequence: CASSLATSGAGNEQFF. The chain links TRBV7-3 to TRBJ2-1; the match to TRBD2 covers 11 bases. V was pared by 5 bases and J by 6 bases, with 9 bases of the junction left unmatched. CDR1 is SGHTA and CDR2 is FQGTGA in the germline V gene. The CDR3 contains 16 residues. Full variable domain (outside the CDR3, taken from reference TRBV7-3 and TRBJ2-1): GAGVSQTPSNKVTEKGKYVELRCDPISGHTALYWYRQSLGQGPEFLIYFQGTGAADDSGLPNDRFFAVRPEGSVSTLKIQRTERGDSAVYLCASSLATSGAGNEQFFGPGTRLTVL.

This clonotype was detected only a few times. The rearrangement uses TRBV5-6 and TRBJ2-2; D ambiguous. V lost 4 bases to trimming and J lost 0 bases, with 7 bases between them. Germline loops: CDR1 SGHDT, CDR2 YYEEEE. This CDR3 is built from 14 residues. The CDR3, as DNA: TGTGCCAGCAGCCCCCCTTCGAACACCGGGGAGCTGTTTTTT. Its protein is CASSPPSNTGELFF. The whole variable domain, filled in from reference TRBV5-6 and TRBJ2-2, reads DAGVTQSPTHLIKTRGQQVTLRCSPKSGHDTVSWYQQALGQGPQFIFQYYEEEERQRGNFPDRFSGHQFPNYSSELNVNALLLGDSALYLCASSPPSNTGELFFGEGSRLTVL.

This clonotype has at least ten counts. The chain links TRBV12-3 or TRBV12-4 to TRBJ2-7, with TRBD1 matching over 10 bases. V dropped 5 bases and J dropped 4; count of bases not matched to a gene: 5. The CDR3 runs to 14 residues. CDR3: CASSGQGVTYEQYF. The DNA for the CDR3 is TGTGCCAGCAGTGGACAGGGGGTTACGTACGAGCAGTACTTC.

This clonotype was found many times. The chain has TRBV27 and TRBJ1-1, with 8 bases aligning to TRBD1. CDR1 is MNHEY and CDR2 is SMNVEV in the germline V gene (reference sequence). The CDR3 has 14 amino acids. V shed 5 bases and J 10 bases; nucleotides not matched to a gene: 12. CDR3 in amino acids: CASSKGDRTRGAFF. The CDR3 region has the DNA TGTGCCAGCAGTAAGGGGGACAGGACTAGAGGAGCTTTCTTT.

The rearrangement joins TRBV12-3 or TRBV12-4 to TRBJ2-5; tentatively, D is TRBD2 (6 bases). V dropped 5 bases and J dropped 4 bases, with 11 bases sitting between them. CDR3 size: 13 residues. The chain's CDR3 is CASSRGTAETQYF. The DNA for the CDR3 is TGTGCCAGCAGTCGTGGGACTGCAGAGACCCAGTACTTC.

This clonotype was counted only a few times. The genes are TRBV7-8 and TRBJ2-1; TRBD2 matches at 7 bases. This CDR3 comprises 18 residues. Germline V lookup: CDR1 SGHVS, CDR2 FQNEAQ. V gave up 5 bases and J gave up 7 bases; unmatched junction bases: 20. CDR3 coding DNA: TGTGCCAGCAGCCCACCCTGGGGGGGAGGCCCCTCGTCTAATGAGCAGTTCTTC. Its translation is CASSPPWGGGPSSNEQFF.

The chain has TRBV11-2 and TRBJ2-7; 7 bases align to TRBD1. This CDR3 is built from 14 residues. Germline CDR1 is SGHAT and CDR2 is FQNNGV. The ends lost 5 bases at V and 3 bases at J; junction bases unmatched: 7. The CDR3 DNA reads as TGTGCCAGCAGCCACACAGGGGCGGGCTACGAGCAGTACTTC. Its translation is CASSHTGAGYEQYF.

The chain links TRBV18 to TRBJ1-1; 10 nucleotides match TRBD1. Germline values: CDR1 KGHSH, CDR2 LQKENI. The CDR3 covers 15 residues. V lost 3 bases and J lost 6; bases outside the gene matches: 7. The CDR3 loop reads CASSPDRGLAAEAFF. CDR3 DNA sequence: TGTGCCAGCTCACCTGACAGGGGGCTTGCTGCTGAAGCTTTCTTT.

This clonotype was seen more than once but under ten times. This chain uses TRBV7-9 with TRBJ2-1; 8 nucleotides agree with TRBD1. Per germline, CDR1 SEHNR and CDR2 FQNEAQ (reference sequence). This CDR3 contains 16 residues. The J segment lost 7 bases and the V segment lost 4 bases, leaving 12 bases of the junction unmatched. CDR3 protein: CASSSFRDRGLNEQFF. The CDR3 DNA reads TGTGCCAGCAGCTCGTTTAGAGACAGGGGATTGAATGAGCAGTTCTTC.

This chain links TRBV29-1 with TRBJ1-1, with TRBD1 matching 7 bases. The germline V gene has CDR1 SQVTM and CDR2 ANQGSEA. CDR3 length equals 16 residues. V shed 3 bases and J 0 bases; nucleotides not matched to a gene: 10. This CDR3 reads CSVDRYRGGVNTEAFF. The CDR3 nucleotides are TGCAGCGTTGATAGGTACAGGGGAGGGGTGAACACTGAAGCTTTCTTT.

The V gene is TRBV7-6, the J gene TRBJ1-1; D is uncertain. This CDR3 has 16 amino acids. Between the trimmed V and J ends, which lost 8 bases and 4 bases, there was a span of 23 bases. CDR1 is SGHVS, CDR2 FNYEAQ, per germline. In DNA form, the CDR3 reads TGTGCCAGCGGTCCGTTGGGGTTAGGCTTCATCACTGAAGCTTTCTTT. Translated: CASGPLGLGFITEAFF.

This clonotype was detected a few times. This chain links TRBV5-1 with TRBJ1-2; maybe TRBD1 (5 bases). The CDR3 has 14 residues. The V and J ends lost 0 bases and 7 bases respectively, with 13 bases between them. Germline CDR1 SGHRS, CDR2 YFSETQ. The CDR3 sequence is CASSLDGRVVGYTF. The CDR3 coding sequence is TGCGCCAGCAGCTTGGATGGCAGGGTGGTTGGCTACACCTTC.

This clonotype has a handful of counts. The genes are TRBV5-1 and TRBJ2-2; tentative D call: TRBD2 (6 bases). Germline CDR1 is SGHRS and CDR2 is YFSETQ. The CDR3 spans 17 residues. V lost 4 bases and J 5 bases, leaving 21 bases between the germline ends. The DNA for the CDR3 is TGCGCCAGCAGCACGGGGACTTCGGGAACTAAAACCGGGGAGCTGTTTTTT. As protein: CASSTGTSGTKTGELFF.

This chain connects TRBV5-1 to TRBJ2-1; 10 positions agree with TRBD2. Germline assignment: CDR1 SGHRS and CDR2 YFSETQ. Trimming took 2 bases from V and 3 from J; bases not matched to a gene: 5. CDR3 length: 16 amino acids. The CDR3 nucleotides read TGCGCCAGCAGCTTTACGGTAGCGGGGGGCTACAATGAGCAGTTCTTC. Translated, it gives CASSFTVAGGYNEQFF.

The J gene is TRBJ2-3, the V gene TRBV3-1; D is unresolved. From germline, CDR1 is LGHDT and CDR2 YNNKEL (reference sequence). There are 15 residues in the CDR3. V lost 1 base and J 0 bases, leaving 8 bases between the germline ends. CDR3 amino acids: CASSQVTVSTDTQYF. For the CDR3, the DNA is TGTGCCAGCAGCCAAGTAACCGTGAGCACAGATACGCAGTATTTT.

The chain is built from TRBV29-1 and TRBJ2-5, with D possibly TRBD1 on 6 matching bases. Germline V CDR1 and CDR2: SQVTM, ANQGSEA. This CDR3 has 13 amino acids. V was cut by 7 bases and J by 5 bases, with 17 bases left in between. The CDR3 sequence: CSGRDTPGETQYF. The CDR3, as DNA: TGCAGCGGCCGGGACACCCCTGGGGAGACCCAGTACTTC.

The chain combines TRBV7-8 with TRBJ1-4; no reliable D call. Germline loops: CDR1 SGHVS, CDR2 FQNEAQ. Between the trimmed V and J ends, which lost 5 bases and 8 bases, there was a span of 18 bases. CDR3 length: 15 amino acids. The CDR3: CASSLGPALGEKLFF. In DNA form, the CDR3 reads TGTGCCAGCAGCCTCGGGCCAGCCCTTGGGGAAAAACTGTTTTTT.

There are a few counts of this clonotype. V gene TRBV11-2 combines with J gene TRBJ2-7; D is undetermined. Germline values: CDR1 SGHAT, CDR2 FQNNGV. V lost 6 bases to trimming and J lost 2 bases, with 11 bases between them. This CDR3 has 13 residues. The DNA of the CDR3 is TGTGCCAGCAGTGACACCACTACCTACGAGCAGTACTTC. Translating it yields CASSDTTTYEQYF.

This clonotype came up a few times. This chain connects TRBV15 to TRBJ1-1, with D unresolved. The length of the CDR3 is 14 residues. V lost 0 bases to trimming and J lost 3 bases, with 8 bases between them. Germline V CDR1 and CDR2: LNHNV, YYDKDF (reference sequence). CDR3 amino acids: CATSREVGYTEAFF. CDR3 bases: TGTGCCACCAGCAGAGAGGTGGGGTACACTGAAGCTTTCTTT.

This chain uses TRBV6-6 with TRBJ2-3; tentatively, D is TRBD2 (6 bases). With 6 bases removed from V and 0 bases from J, the gap between germline ends came to 19 bases. The CDR3 covers 17 residues. CDR1 and CDR2 from the germline V gene are MNHNY and SVGAGI (reference sequence). The CDR3 nucleotides read TGTGCCAGCAGGCCAAGCGGAGGGAGCGGGAGCACAGATACGCAGTATTTT. Translation: CASRPSGGSGSTDTQYF.

The sample holds a few counts of this clonotype. V gene TRBV5-1 combines with J gene TRBJ1-6, with D tentatively TRBD1 (5 bases). Germline V gives CDR1 SGHRS, CDR2 YFSETQ. This CDR3 contains 15 residues. The germline V and J ends were trimmed by 3 bases and 6 bases, with 13 bases remaining between them. The CDR3 loop reads CASSSDRTTNSPLHF. The CDR3 coding sequence is TGCGCCAGCAGCTCCGACCGGACAACTAATTCACCCCTCCACTTT.

This clonotype occurred a few times. The rearrangement joins TRBV30 to TRBJ1-1; D possibly corresponds to TRBD1 (6 bases). In germline, CDR1 is GTSNPN, CDR2 SVGIG (reference sequence). The V and J ends lost 0 bases and 0 bases respectively, with 17 bases between them. CDR3 length: 17 residues. This CDR3 reads CAWSVPTGRLMNTEAFF. CDR3 sequence (DNA): TGTGCCTGGAGTGTCCCTACAGGGCGCCTCATGAACACTGAAGCTTTCTTT. Filled out from reference TRBV30 and TRBJ1-1, the complete variable domain reads SQTIHQWPATLVQPVGSPLSLECTVEGTSNPNLYWYRQAAGRGLQLLFYSVGIGQISSEVPQNLSASRPQDRQFILSSKKLLLSDSGFYLCAWSVPTGRLMNTEAFFGQGTRLTVV.

The chain employs TRBV11-2 and TRBJ1-4; the D is unclear. Germline V gene data show CDR1 as SGHAT and CDR2 as FQNNGV. CDR3 length equals 14 residues. V was pared by 2 bases and J by 14 bases, with 18 bases between. CDR3 nucleotide sequence: TGTGCCAGCAGCTTAACCCGAGGAGAGGGCGGTCTGTTTTTT. Its protein is CASSLTRGEGGLFF. The full variable domain, completed using reference TRBV11-2 and TRBJ1-4, is EAGVAQSPRYKIIEKRQSVAFWCNPISGHATLYWYQQILGQGPKLLIQFQNNGVVDDSQLPKDRFSAERLKGVDSTLKIQPAKLEDSAVYLCASSLTRGEGGLFFGSGTQLSVL.

The chain employs TRBV4-1 and TRBJ2-2, with TRBD2 matching 13 bases. The germline V gene has CDR1 MGHRA and CDR2 YSYEKL. V shed 4 bases, J shed 7 bases, and the junction held 9 bases outside the gene matches. This CDR3 spans 17 amino acids. The CDR3 reads CASSRLTSGGRFGELFF. DNA of the CDR3: TGCGCCAGCAGCCGTCTGACTAGCGGGGGGCGGTTCGGGGAGCTGTTTTTT.